This TCR beta chain was found in a study of OX40 agonist ivuxolimab in advanced cancers. In the study overall: Age averaged 60 years (range roughly 23 to 79), and 82.7% were male. Study findings and constraints: In the 0.1 to 3.0 mg/kg range, CD4+ and CD8+ blood T cells had expanded clonally by week 6.

Turning to this clone: What it binds is unknown. This likely comes from a read error, as the CDR3 has no conserved phenylalanine or tryptophan at its end. The DNA is left out, because the CDR3 cannot be placed on it with certainty; the CDR3 is given as TCRdb lists it.

The CDR3 is made up of 13 amino acids, end residues included. Germline assignment: CDR1 SEHNR and CDR2 FQNEAQ (reference sequence). Clones were read by immunoSEQ multiplex PCR, and TCRdb kept only the in-frame ones, dropping some. The profile shows fewer than 85,000 clones, approximately 90% of them singletons. The sequencing used CD4+ or CD8+ T cells sorted from blood, collected in a trial of the OX40 agonist ivuxolimab. The sequence was obtained from an adult with an advanced solid tumor such as melanoma, head and neck, liver or kidney cancer. This chain uses TRBV7-9 with TRBJ2-7; the D call of TRBD2 is as the table states it, not checked on the DNA. CDR3 loop: CASSFGGLAELNI.